The 5 T cell receptor beta chains listed next were all sequenced from one sample in a study of blood T cells in healthy people across ages. Then a second PCR, running roughly 6 to 12 cycles, was carried out with a sample-barcoded 5' primer and a J-beta primer mix. MiXCR, applied by TCRdb to the 5' RACE reads, yields one record per CDR3 protein. The sample comprises roughly 500,000 distinct CDR3 sequences, 25% to 30% of which are singletons, and under 20% rests with the top ten. Material: blood. The receptors derive from a woman aged 70 to 79 in good health.

As regards this clonotype: At one end, the junction sequence differs from germline, possibly due to a read error. The V and J genes are TRBV4-3 and TRBJ2-1; D unclear. Judging by the DNA end, TRBJ2-7 fits better; the J call may be wrong. The CDR3 is 15 residues long. Germline CDR1 is LGHNA and CDR2 is YSLEER. The CDR3 sequence is CVSSQEFGPSYEQYF. CDR3 in DNA: TGCGTCAGCAGCCAAGAATTTGGCCCCTCGTACGAGCAGTACTTC.

The J gene is TRBJ2-5, the V gene TRBV7-9; 8 bases map to TRBD1. The DNA end is more similar to TRBJ2-7, so the J call may be wrong. Looked up from germline, CDR1 is SEHNR and CDR2 is FQNEAQ (reference sequence). This CDR3 region has 15 residues. CDR3 DNA: TGTGCCAGCAGCTTAACCGGGACAGGCCTCCGCGAGCAGTACTTC. Its protein is CASSLTGTGLREQYF.

This rearrangement joins TRBV20-1 to TRBJ1-2, with D possibly TRBD1 on 5 matching bases. Trimming removed 4 bases from V and 4 bases from J, with 7 bases in between. The CDR3 runs 11 residues. Germline CDR1 DFQATT, CDR2 SNEGSKA (reference sequence). CDR3 sequence reads: CSATDSYGYTF. CDR3 nucleotide sequence: TGCAGTGCTACCGACAGCTATGGCTACACCTTC.

This clonotype has only one observation. V usage is TRBV6-5 and J usage is TRBJ1-5; possibly TRBD1 for D (6 bases). CDR3 length: 14 amino acids. Trimming shortened V by 6 bases and J by 6 bases, and 15 bases separated the two germline ends. Germline V gives CDR1 MNHEY, CDR2 SVGAGI. Here the CDR3 reads CASRPRGGGQPQHF. The CDR3 DNA sequence: TGTGCCAGCAGACCGAGGGGGGGAGGTCAGCCCCAGCATTTT.

In nucleotides, the CDR3 is TGCAGCGCCATCTCCGACAGATACGAGCAGTACTTC. This sequence encodes CSAISDRYEQYF. The chain is built from TRBV29-1 and TRBJ2-7; weak D call: TRBD1 (5 bases). Looked up from germline, CDR1 is SQVTM and CDR2 is ANQGSEA. V lost 7 bases and J 4 bases, leaving 14 bases between the germline ends. There are 12 residues in the CDR3.